This T cell receptor (beta chain) was retrieved from a study of cytomegalovirus exposure and HLA in healthy donors. Overall study findings and caveats: It was likely that a cluster of highly shared sequence variants was a sequencing artifact. Prior analysis indicated that the majority of TCR beta V segments exhibited productivity approximately 87% or approximately 30% of the time.

Germline-derived CDR1 and CDR2 are SGHAT and FQNNGV. The CDR3 is 17 amino acids. Trimming at V came to 0 bases and at J to 8 bases, leaving 13 bases not matched to a gene. As for this clone: Its matching antigen is unknown.

PCR amplification relied on 60 Vbeta primers (plus 13 Jbeta primers). Measured with immunoSEQ multiplex PCR; TCRdb has only the in-frame clones, and not every one. The table includes more than 95,000 clones, about 81% detected once. This sequence joins TRBV11-2 and TRBJ1-2; TRBD1 aligns across 9 bases. This TCR derives from a woman aged 30 to 39 in good health and CMV-seronegative. The sequenced sample consisted of PBMCs. CDR3 amino acids: CASSLETGGLLSGGYTF. The CDR3 bases are TGTGCCAGCAGCTTAGAAACAGGGGGCCTTCTCTCGGGGGGCTACACCTTC.